This T cell receptor (beta chain) originates from a study of blood T cell repertoires in COVID-19. Study details: Samples representing acute and convalescent COVID-19 were sourced from the United States, Italy and Spain. From T cells, B-cell-depleted T cells, or PBMCs came the material, which was cDNA or gDNA.

The CDR3 contains 17 residues. Per the study methods: It was from reference gene primer amplification that nucleated cell counts were estimated. Repertoires were generated with immunoSEQ multiplex PCR, while TCRdb's copy carries only in-frame clones and drops some. V and J calls and clone size are as listed in that table; D and trimming were resolved from the DNA. This table has tens of thousands of clones, approximately 92% appearing once. Sequencing was carried out using peripheral blood. The V gene is TRBV21-1, the J gene TRBJ2-1; the listed D gene, TRBD2, was not tested against the DNA. TRBV21-1 is marked as a pseudogene. The TCR originated in a human donor with active COVID-19. The donor label of this sample is uncertain. CDR3 sequence reads: CASSKLWEGEGRSEQFF. CDR3 nucleotides: TGTGCCAGCAGCAAATTATGGGAGGGGGAAGGCCGTTCTGAGCAGTTCTTC.